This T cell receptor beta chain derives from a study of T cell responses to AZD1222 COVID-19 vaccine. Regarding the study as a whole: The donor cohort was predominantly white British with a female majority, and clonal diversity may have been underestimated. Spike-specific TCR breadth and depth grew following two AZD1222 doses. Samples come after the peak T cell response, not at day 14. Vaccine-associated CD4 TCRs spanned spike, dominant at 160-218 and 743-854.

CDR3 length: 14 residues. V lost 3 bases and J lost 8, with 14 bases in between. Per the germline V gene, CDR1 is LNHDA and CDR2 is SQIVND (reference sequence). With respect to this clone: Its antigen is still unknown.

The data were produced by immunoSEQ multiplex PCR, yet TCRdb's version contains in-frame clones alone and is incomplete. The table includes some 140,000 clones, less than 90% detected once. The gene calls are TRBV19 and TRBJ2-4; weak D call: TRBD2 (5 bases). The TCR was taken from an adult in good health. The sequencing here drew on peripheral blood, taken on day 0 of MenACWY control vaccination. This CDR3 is CASSIGQKLDIQYF. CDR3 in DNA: TGTGCCAGTAGTATTGGGCAGAAACTAGACATTCAGTACTTC.